One sample yielded the 9 T cell receptor beta chains listed below, sequenced in a study of T cells in tuberculosis. The table came from immunoSEQ multiplex PCR; TCRdb's copy has only in-frame clones and leaves some out. The profile shows 20,000 to 25,000 clones, 95% to 96% of them singletons. The sequencing sample was made of PBMCs. These receptors were obtained from a donor aged 10-29 years with latent tuberculosis or without tuberculosis infection.

The genes are TRBV6-5 and TRBJ1-2; D may be TRBD1 (5 bases). The V and J ends lost 0 bases and 1 base respectively, with 9 bases between them. Germline values: CDR1 MNHEY, CDR2 SVGAGI. The CDR3 extends over 15 amino acids. This CDR3 is CASSYSGRVNYGYTF. As DNA, the CDR3 is TGTGCCAGCAGTTACTCGGGCAGGGTTAACTATGGCTACACCTTC.

V and J are TRBV5-1 and TRBJ2-2; D unresolved. CDR1 is SGHRS, CDR2 YFSETQ, per germline. The CDR3 covers 14 residues. V was pared by 0 bases and J by 3 bases, with 6 bases between. The CDR3 loop is CASSLEQYTGELFF. The CDR3, as DNA: TGCGCCAGCAGCTTGGAACAGTACACCGGGGAGCTGTTTTTT.

J is TRBJ2-4 and V is TRBV6-1, with D possibly being TRBD1 (6 bases). Germline V gives CDR1 MNHNS, CDR2 SASEGT. This CDR3 is built from 19 residues. Trimming stripped 0 bases from V and 4 bases from J, with 22 bases between. The CDR3 sequence is CASSEAPRTEISQKNIQYF. CDR3 coding DNA: TGTGCCAGCAGTGAAGCCCCCCGGACAGAGATTAGCCAAAAAAACATTCAGTACTTC.

The V call is TRBV15, the J call TRBJ1-1; 7 nucleotides match TRBD1. Trimming removed 11 bases from V and 1 base from J; junction bases left unmatched: 4. This CDR3 comprises 12 residues. Germline V gives CDR1 LNHNV, CDR2 YYDKDF (reference sequence). The CDR3 nucleotides read TGTGCCGTACGACAGGGGAACACTGAAGCTTTCTTT. Protein product: CAVRQGNTEAFF.

CDR3 protein: CASSSGGAPGDTQYF. The CDR3 region has the DNA TGTGCCAGCAGTTCGGGGGGGGCTCCAGGGGATACGCAGTATTTT. The V call is TRBV6-1, the J call TRBJ2-3, with 8 bases identical to TRBD2. With 5 bases clipped from V and 6 bases from J, the junction kept 10 bases outside the gene matches. The CDR3 has 15 residues. The germline CDR1 and CDR2 sequences are MNHNS and SASEGT.

The genes are TRBV30 and TRBJ1-6; 7 nucleotides match TRBD1. Germline V gene data show CDR1 as GTSNPN and CDR2 as SVGIG (reference sequence). With V trimmed by 4 bases and J by 5 bases, 2 bases remained unmatched. The CDR3 contains 13 residues. The CDR3 coding sequence is TGTGCCTGGAAGGGGACAGATAATTCACCCCTCCACTTT. Amino acid sequence: CAWKGTDNSPLHF.

The chain has TRBV27 and TRBJ2-7, with 9 nucleotides matching TRBD1. CDR3 length: 14 residues. CDR1 MNHEY and CDR2 SMNVEV come from the germline V gene (reference sequence). V shed 5 bases and J 6 bases; nucleotides not matched to a gene: 8. CDR3 in amino acids: CASSDLQGAREQYF. CDR3 DNA: TGTGCCAGCAGTGACCTACAGGGGGCCCGCGAGCAGTACTTC.

The chain couples TRBV7-2 to TRBJ1-2; no definite D call. Trimming shortened V by 2 bases and J by 1 base, and 5 bases separated the two germline ends. Germline V gene sequence: CDR1 SGHTA, CDR2 FQGNSA. The CDR3 is made up of 13 amino acids. CDR3 sequence: CASSLPVNYGYTF. The CDR3 bases are TGTGCCAGCAGCTTACCAGTTAACTATGGCTACACCTTC.

This clone was seen only once. V usage is TRBV5-1 and J usage is TRBJ2-1, with a tentative D call TRBD2 (6 bases). This CDR3 spans 16 amino acids. CDR1 is SGHRS, CDR2 YFSETQ, per germline. V was cut by 0 bases and J by 0 bases, with 10 bases left in between. This CDR3 is CASSLGAGSSYNEQFF. The DNA for the CDR3 is TGCGCCAGCAGCTTGGGGGCGGGGAGCTCCTACAATGAGCAGTTCTTC.